This T cell receptor (beta chain) was sequenced during a study of shared clonotypes between healthy human individuals. Study details: For every donor, three CD4 naive, three CD4 memory, two CD8 naive and one CD8 memory plates were used.

Naive CD8 cells lacked CD45RO, underwent positive selection for CCR7 and left out terminally differentiated effector memory CD45RA+ cells. Sequenced by immunoSEQ multiplex PCR; TCRdb stores in-frame clones only, minus some. The table shows 2 million or so clones, with about 95% occurring only once. CDR3 size: 14 residues. Germline V lookup: CDR1 SGHAT, CDR2 FQNNGV. V was trimmed by 0 bases and J by 8 bases, leaving 13 bases between them. Sequenced: naive CD8+ T cells sorted from blood. This clonotype was sampled from a man aged 18 to 30 in good health. J is TRBJ1-2 and V is TRBV11-2; D unclear. The CDR3 protein is CASSLDRDPLGYTF. The DNA of the CDR3 is TGTGCCAGCAGCTTAGATAGGGATCCGTTGGGCTACACCTTC.